The following is a TCR beta chain sequence with its context. Source study methods: The authors estimated nucleated cell counts from reference gene primer amplification. Assay: immunoSEQ multiplex PCR; the TCRdb copy retains only in-frame clones and omits some. V and J calls and clone size follow that table, whereas D and trimming were derived from the DNA. Of 360,000 or so clones listed, roughly 90% are singletons. Enrollees, about 18 to 95 years old, lived in 24 US areas. Allocation to cohorts depended on clinical history reported by the participants. The sample belongs to a study of blood T cell repertoires in COVID-19. This CDR3 comprises 14 residues. Germline V gene sequence: CDR1 LNHDA, CDR2 SQIVND (reference sequence). V was cut by 4 bases and J by 4 bases, with 10 bases left in between.

The sequence came from a woman in her 30s who had recovered from COVID-19. Sequenced: PBMCs or T cells enriched from blood (not recorded which). This sequence joins TRBV19 and TRBJ1-4; weak D call: TRBD1 (5 bases). The CDR3 region has the DNA TGTGCCAGTAGTAACCGGGGACTTAATGAAAAACTGTTTTTT. As protein: CASSNRGLNEKLFF. The full variable domain, with the rest looked up from reference TRBV19 and TRBJ1-4, is DGGITQSPKYLFRKEGQNVTLSCEQNLNHDAMYWYRQDPGQGLRLIYYSQIVNDFQKGDIAEGYSVSREKKESFPLTVTSAQKNPTAFYLCASSNRGLNEKLFFGSGTQLSVL.